Presented here are 22 T cell receptor beta chains from one specimen sequenced in a study of cytomegalovirus exposure and HLA in healthy donors. 60 Vbeta and 13 Jbeta primers were used in PCR. Assay: immunoSEQ multiplex PCR; the TCRdb copy retains only in-frame clones and omits some. Of about 180,000 clones listed, about four fifths are singletons. The material sequenced was PBMCs. The receptors stem from a woman younger than 45 in good health and CMV-seronegative.

This clone was detected only once. The genes are TRBV5-1 and TRBJ1-3, with a possible D match to TRBD1 (5 bases). The CDR3 consists of 15 residues. Germline CDR1 reads SGHRS; CDR2 reads YFSETQ. Trimming removed 2 bases at V and 0 bases at J, with 9 bases between. The CDR3 here is CASSFDSLSGNTIYF. The CDR3 bases are TGCGCCAGCAGCTTTGACAGCCTCTCTGGAAACACCATATATTTT.

The chain couples TRBV7-2 to TRBJ1-2; 7 nucleotides align to TRBD1. After removal of 5 bases from V and 2 bases from J, the junction contained 5 bases not matched to a gene. The length of the CDR3 is 14 residues. CDR1 is SGHTA and CDR2 is FQGNSA in the germline V gene. CDR3 DNA: TGTGCCAGCAGCCCACCGGACAGGAACTATGGCTACACCTTC. Translating gives CASSPPDRNYGYTF.

The chain employs TRBV6-1 and TRBJ1-1, with D perhaps TRBD1 (5 bases). This CDR3 spans 14 amino acids. Germline loops: CDR1 MNHNS, CDR2 SASEGT. Trimming cost V 3 bases and J 0 bases, with 8 bases left between them. The CDR3 nucleotides are TGTGCCAGCAGTGAGGGACTCATGAACACTGAAGCTTTCTTT. It specifies CASSEGLMNTEAFF.

The rearrangement uses TRBV19 and TRBJ1-2; D is unclear. The CDR3 length is 13 residues. In germline, CDR1 is LNHDA, CDR2 SQIVND (reference sequence). Trimming removed 6 bases at V and 7 bases at J, with 15 bases between. The CDR3 nucleotides are TGTGCCAGTAGCCCGGGAGGACGGAGTGGCTACACCTTC. Translating gives CASSPGGRSGYTF.

CDR3 region: CASSQDSMVEAYYEQYF. The CDR3 DNA follows: TGCGCCAGCAGCCAAGATTCCATGGTCGAGGCGTACTACGAGCAGTACTTC. The chain combines TRBV4-1 with TRBJ2-7; D not certain. Looked up from germline, CDR1 is MGHRA and CDR2 is YSYEKL. CDR3 length equals 17 residues. Trimming shortened V by 0 bases and J by 3 bases, and 18 bases separated the two germline ends.

This chain connects TRBV30 to TRBJ2-2; possibly TRBD1 for D (6 bases). CDR3 length: 15 residues. The V and J ends lost 6 bases and 5 bases respectively, with 19 bases between them. CDR1 and CDR2 from the germline V gene are GTSNPN and SVGIG (reference sequence). As DNA, the CDR3 is TGTGCCTGCACCTACACAGGGAGAGTTACCGGGGAGCTGTTTTTT. Encoded protein: CACTYTGRVTGELFF.

The J gene is TRBJ2-5, the V gene TRBV7-6; 10 bases match TRBD2. The length of the CDR3 is 15 residues. CDR1 is SGHVS, CDR2 FNYEAQ, per germline. V lost 2 bases and J lost 4; bases outside the gene matches: 4. CDR3 sequence reads: CASSLISGGTETQYF. The CDR3 DNA reads as TGTGCCAGCAGCTTAATTAGCGGGGGGACAGAGACCCAGTACTTC.

The chain couples TRBV29-1 to TRBJ2-3; D unresolved. Germline lookup yields CDR1 SQVTM and CDR2 ANQGSEA. CDR3 size: 14 residues. V gave up 0 bases and J gave up 4 bases, with 11 bases separating them. The chain's CDR3 is CSVEDIQIADTQYF. The CDR3 region has the DNA TGCAGCGTTGAAGACATCCAGATCGCAGATACGCAGTATTTT.

This clone was seen more than once but under ten times. The chain employs TRBV9 and TRBJ2-5; 8 bases line up with TRBD2. From germline, CDR1 is SGDLS and CDR2 YYNGEE. This CDR3 is 15 amino acids long. Trimming took 3 bases from V and 5 from J; bases not matched to a gene: 9. The CDR3 DNA reads TGTGCCAGCAGCGGAGGGTCGGGGGGGCCCGAGACCCAGTACTTC. Translating it yields CASSGGSGGPETQYF.

J is TRBJ1-3 and V is TRBV2, with D maybe TRBD1 (5 bases). CDR3 length: 14 residues. Trimming removed 6 bases at V and 3 bases at J, with 12 bases between. Germline V gives CDR1 SNHLY, CDR2 FYNNEI. The CDR3 nucleotides read TGTGCCAGCAGGCGGGACGTAAATGGAAACACCATATATTTT. Translated: CASRRDVNGNTIYF.

The chain uses TRBV9 and TRBJ2-7; possibly TRBD2 for D (5 bases). The CDR3 has 14 amino acids. Trimming removed 0 bases at V and 1 base at J, with 8 bases between. The germline CDR1 and CDR2 sequences are SGDLS and YYNGEE. CDR3 sequence (DNA): TGTGCCAGCAGCGTAGGTGGGGAGTCCTACGAGCAGTACTTC. This encodes CASSVGGESYEQYF.

V and J are TRBV7-9 and TRBJ1-1; 11 nucleotides match TRBD1. This CDR3 spans 15 amino acids. V was pared by 2 bases and J by 4 bases, with 3 bases of the junction left unmatched. Germline V lookup: CDR1 SEHNR, CDR2 FQNEAQ (reference sequence). The CDR3: CASSLRTGGGTEAFF. The DNA for the CDR3 is TGTGCCAGCAGCTTACGGACAGGGGGCGGCACTGAAGCTTTCTTT.

This clone was found once. The chain recombines TRBV6-6 with TRBJ2-7; weak D call: TRBD1 (6 bases). With 0 bases removed from V and 6 bases from J, the gap between germline ends came to 12 bases. Germline-derived CDR1 and CDR2 are MNHNY and SVGAGI (reference sequence). The CDR3 sequence is 14 residues long. The CDR3 sequence is CASSYSPGVSEQYF. CDR3 DNA sequence: TGTGCCAGCAGTTACTCGCCAGGGGTTTCCGAGCAGTACTTC.

V and J are TRBV18 and TRBJ2-3, with 9 bases fitting TRBD2. This CDR3 has 16 residues. J was trimmed by 0 bases and V by 1 base; bases with no gene match: 2. CDR1 KGHSH and CDR2 LQKENI come from the germline V gene. This chain's CDR3 is CASSPLSGGSTDTQYF. In nucleotides, the CDR3 is TGTGCCAGCTCACCACTTAGCGGGGGTAGCACAGATACGCAGTATTTT.

J is TRBJ2-7 and V is TRBV19; weak D call: TRBD2 (5 bases). Germline V gene lookup returns CDR1 LNHDA and CDR2 SQIVND (reference sequence). The CDR3 covers 14 residues. Trimming stripped 4 bases from V and 1 base from J, with 11 bases between. The CDR3 is CASSRGVTSYEQYF. CDR3 nucleotides: TGTGCCAGTAGTAGGGGAGTTACTTCCTACGAGCAGTACTTC.

The chain couples TRBV29-1 to TRBJ1-2; 8 nucleotides agree with TRBD1. This CDR3 has 13 residues. The germline CDR1 and CDR2 sequences are SQVTM and ANQGSEA. Trimming at V came to 5 bases and at J to 3 bases, leaving 5 bases not matched to a gene. The CDR3 loop reads CSVPPTGDYGYTF. CDR3 nucleotides: TGCAGCGTTCCGCCGACAGGGGACTATGGCTACACCTTC.

The chain combines TRBV13 with TRBJ2-7, with TRBD1 matching over 10 bases. With V trimmed by 5 bases and J by 5 bases, 9 bases remained unmatched. Germline values: CDR1 PRHDT, CDR2 FYEKMQ (reference sequence). CDR3 size: 15 residues. CDR3 nucleotide sequence: TGTGCCAGCAGCCCCGGACAGGGGGATTTGAACGAGCAGTACTTC. Translated, it gives CASSPGQGDLNEQYF. Complete variable domain (other parts from reference TRBV13 and TRBJ2-7): AAGVIQSPRHLIKEKRETATLKCYPIPRHDTVYWYQQGPGQDPQFLISFYEKMQSDKGSIPDRFSAQQFSDYHSELNMSSLELGDSALYFCASSPGQGDLNEQYFGPGTRLTVT.

The chain couples TRBV18 to TRBJ2-7, with a weak D call TRBD1 (6 bases). CDR1 is KGHSH, CDR2 LQKENI, per germline. Trimming left V 6 bases short and J 0 bases short, with 24 bases between. The CDR3 totals 18 residues. The CDR3 loop reads CASSFLPNRDTGSYEQYF. CDR3 in DNA: TGTGCCAGCTCTTTTCTCCCAAACCGGGACACTGGCTCCTACGAGCAGTACTTC.

The chain employs TRBV6-1 and TRBJ2-2; D is undetermined. Germline V gene lookup returns CDR1 MNHNS and CDR2 SASEGT. CDR3 length equals 14 residues. The ends were cut back, 6 bases at V and 0 bases at J, with 8 bases in the middle. The CDR3 protein is CASRRQTNTGELFF. The CDR3 nucleotides are TGTGCCAGCAGAAGACAAACGAACACCGGGGAGCTGTTTTTT.

The CDR3: CASSIALAAIEQFF. CDR3 DNA sequence: TGTGCCAGTAGTATAGCACTAGCAGCGATTGAGCAGTTCTTC. The chain employs TRBV19 and TRBJ2-1; maybe TRBD2 (6 bases). V was shortened by 1 base and J by 9 bases, with 13 bases between the two germline ends. The CDR3 consists of 14 residues. Germline assignment: CDR1 LNHDA and CDR2 SQIVND (reference sequence).

The gene calls are TRBV7-8 and TRBJ2-5; 15 bases align to TRBD2. J gave up 5 bases and V 10 bases, and 11 bases lay outside the gene matches. CDR1 is SGHVS and CDR2 is FQNEAQ in the germline V gene. The CDR3 is 16 residues long. The CDR3 sequence is CATHLGLAGGEETQYF. In DNA form, the CDR3 reads TGTGCCACCCACCTCGGACTAGCGGGGGGGGAGGAGACCCAGTACTTC.

This clone was seen a single time. The J gene is TRBJ2-2, the V gene TRBV5-6; D is perhaps TRBD2 (5 bases). The CDR3 has 14 amino acids. The germline CDR1 and CDR2 sequences are SGHDT and YYEEEE. Trimming removed 1 base at V and 8 bases at J, with 12 bases between. The CDR3 DNA is TGTGCCAGCAGCTTGCGGACTGCTTTTGGGGAGCTGTTTTTT. Its protein product is CASSLRTAFGELFF.